This TCR beta chain was obtained from a study of blood T cell repertoires in COVID-19. Study information: Sources were T cells, B-cell-depleted T cells, or PBMCs; the material itself was cDNA or gDNA.

The CDR3 covers 16 residues. In germline, CDR1 is SGHNT, CDR2 YYREEE (reference sequence). V dropped 3 bases and J dropped 4 bases, with 17 bases sitting between them. In the source study's methods: Quantification of nucleated cells was approximated via reference gene primer amplification. The protocol was immunoSEQ multiplex PCR, while the TCRdb copy is restricted to in-frame clones and leaves out a portion. Clone size and V and J calls were adopted from that table, with D and trimming inferred from the DNA. The data hold fewer than 200,000 clones, with 85% to 90% observed a single time. This clonotype was obtained from a woman between 18 and 29 years old who had recovered from COVID-19. Source material: peripheral blood. The chain employs TRBV5-4 and TRBJ1-3, with D possibly matching TRBD1 (6 bases). This chain's CDR3 is CASSSLQGTAGNTIYF. DNA for the CDR3: TGTGCCAGCAGCTCCCTACAGGGTACTGCCGGAAACACCATATATTTT.